A single T cell receptor (beta chain) is shown here with its context. This table comes from immunoSEQ multiplex PCR, and its TCRdb copy is limited to in-frame clones, with some not included. The data show approximately 70,000 clones, 70% to 90% seen once. The CDR3 has 13 residues. The germline gives CDR1 MNHGY, CDR2 SVAAGI. V was trimmed by 8 bases and J by 0 bases, leaving 8 bases between them. This specimen comes from a study of OX40 agonist ivuxolimab in advanced cancers. Study context: It was permissible to have had prior anti-PD-1, anti-PD-L1 or anti-CTLA-4 therapy, and more than 30% had some.

Blood was sampled at baseline, cycle 4 day 1, and cycle 7 day 1. The chain recombines TRBV6-9 with TRBJ2-1; no reliable D call. Sequencing was performed on CD4+ or CD8+ T cells sorted from blood, taken in a trial of the OX40 agonist ivuxolimab. This sequence originates from an adult with an advanced solid tumor such as melanoma, head and neck, liver or kidney cancer. The CDR3 region has the DNA TGTGCCAGCGTCCGGCGCTCCTACAATGAGCAGTTCTTC. The encoded protein is CASVRRSYNEQFF.